A selection of T cell receptor beta chains follows, all from one sample in a study of OX40 agonist ivuxolimab in advanced cancers. Only in-frame clones appear in the TCRdb table, and some are missing; sequencing was by immunoSEQ multiplex PCR. The profile shows around 80,000 clones, around 85% of them singletons. The source was CD4+ or CD8+ T cells sorted from blood, collected in a trial of the OX40 agonist ivuxolimab. These receptors all come from an adult with an advanced solid tumor such as melanoma, head and neck, liver or kidney cancer. The CDR3 runs from the conserved cysteine through the conserved F or W. A D gene is named only where the DNA matches it firmly. Clone size, where shown, is once, few, many, or a class for clones that have expanded.

D: TRBD1; size: -; J: TRBJ1-6; V: TRBV10-3; CDR3: CAISTGQNSPLHF; DNA: TGTGCCATCAGTACGGGACAGAATTCACCCCTCCACTTT
D: -; size: -; J: TRBJ1-1; V: TRBV9; CDR3: CASSGNRGKNTEAFF; DNA: TGTGCCAGCAGCGGAAATCGGGGGAAGAACACTGAAGCTTTCTTT
D: -; size: -; J: TRBJ1-5; V: TRBV30; CDR3: CAWSPPGGQRGRGPQHF; DNA: TGTGCCTGGAGTCCCCCGGGCGGACAGCGGGGTCGGGGGCCCCAGCATTTT
D: -; size: -; J: TRBJ1-3; V: TRBV11-2; CDR3: CASSLLGGAENTIYF; DNA: TGTGCCAGCAGCTTACTTGGCGGGGCAGAAAACACCATATATTTT
D: -; size: -; J: TRBJ1-5; V: TRBV19; CDR3: CASSIDRGGNQPQHF; DNA: TGTGCCAGTAGTATAGATCGAGGCGGCAATCAGCCCCAGCATTTT
D: -; size: few; J: TRBJ2-1; V: TRBV4-3; CDR3: CASSQDLESNEQFF; DNA: TGCGCCAGCAGCCAAGATTTGGAGTCCAATGAGCAGTTCTTC
D: -; size: -; J: TRBJ1-2; V: TRBV7-3; CDR3: CASSQAAGLGGYTF; DNA: TGTGCCAGCAGCCAAGCAGCAGGGCTGGGTGGCTACACCTTC
D: TRBD1; size: -; J: TRBJ1-4; V: TRBV28; CDR3: CASRRQGGVGSEKLFF; DNA: TGTGCCAGCAGGAGGCAGGGGGGGGTCGGTAGTGAAAAACTGTTTTTT
D: TRBD2; size: -; J: TRBJ2-5; V: TRBV5-1; CDR3: CASSLRLAGGYQETQYF; DNA: TGCGCCAGCAGCTTGAGGCTAGCGGGGGGTTATCAAGAGACCCAGTACTTC
D: -; size: once; J: TRBJ1-1; V: TRBV5-1; CDR3: CASSSYRDSGTEAFF; DNA: TGCGCCAGCAGCTCCTACAGGGACTCGGGTACTGAAGCTTTCTTT
D: -; size: -; J: TRBJ1-2; V: TRBV6-1; CDR3: CASSEGNYGYTF; DNA: TGTGCCAGCAGTGAAGGTAACTATGGCTACACCTTC
D: TRBD1; size: -; J: TRBJ2-3; V: TRBV5-4; CDR3: CASIERRTGTIPTDTQYF; DNA: TGTGCCAGCATCGAAAGAAGGACAGGGACGATTCCCACAGATACGCAGTATTTT
D: -; size: -; J: TRBJ2-7; V: TRBV29-1; CDR3: CSVAGPYEQYF; DNA: TGCAGCGTGGCGGGGCCCTACGAGCAGTACTTC
D: TRBD1; size: -; J: TRBJ1-4; V: TRBV4-3; CDR3: CASSPTFRYRGEKLFF; DNA: TGCGCCAGCAGCCCCACGTTCCGATACAGGGGTGAAAAACTGTTTTTT
D: TRBD1; size: -; J: TRBJ2-3; V: TRBV5-1; CDR3: CASSLARDRAADTQYF; DNA: TGCGCCAGCAGCTTGGCGCGTGACAGGGCGGCAGATACGCAGTATTTT
D: -; size: once; J: TRBJ2-5; V: TRBV6-5; CDR3: CASSYGTPRETQYF; DNA: TGTGCCAGCAGTTACGGTACTCCTAGAGAGACCCAGTACTTC
D: -; size: once; J: TRBJ1-5; V: TRBV19; CDR3: CASRIFRAVSNQPQHF; DNA: TGTGCCAGTAGGATCTTTAGGGCGGTTAGCAATCAGCCCCAGCATTTT
D: -; size: once; J: TRBJ2-7; V: TRBV7-3; CDR3: CASSNYEQYF; DNA: TGTGCCAGCAGTAACTACGAGCAGTACTTC
D: TRBD1; size: -; J: TRBJ1-1; V: TRBV28; CDR3: CASSLWTGGAPEAFF; DNA: TGTGCCAGCAGTTTATGGACAGGGGGCGCCCCTGAGGCTTTCTTT
D: -; size: -; J: TRBJ2-1; V: TRBV9; CDR3: CASSVDPFGGALDEQFF; DNA: TGTGCCAGCAGCGTAGACCCCTTTGGGGGGGCCTTGGATGAGCAGTTCTTC
D: -; size: -; J: TRBJ2-7; V: TRBV19; CDR3: CASSIGPKIYEQYF; DNA: TGTGCCAGTAGTATCGGACCGAAGATCTACGAGCAGTACTTC
D: TRBD1; size: -; J: TRBJ1-2; V: TRBV10-1; CDR3: CASRNGDREEEDGYTF; DNA: TGCGCCAGCAGAAACGGGGACAGGGAAGAGGAAGATGGCTACACCTTC
D: -; size: -; J: TRBJ2-7; V: TRBV21-1; CDR3: CASSQTQMGRSSYEQYF; DNA: TGTGCCAGCAGCCAAACCCAGATGGGGCGGAGCTCCTACGAGCAGTACTTC
D: -; size: -; J: TRBJ2-1; V: TRBV27; CDR3: CASSLTHPRVNEQFF; DNA: TGTGCCAGCAGTTTAACACACCCGAGGGTCAATGAGCAGTTCTTC
D: TRBD1; size: -; J: TRBJ1-2; V: TRBV25-1; CDR3: CASSPQTGVINYGYTF; DNA: TGTGCCAGCAGTCCCCAGACAGGGGTTATTAACTATGGCTACACCTTC
D: -; size: -; J: TRBJ1-1; V: TRBV5-1; CDR3: CASSRNINRVNTEAFF; DNA: TGCGCCAGCAGCCGCAACATCAACAGGGTGAACACTGAAGCTTTCTTT
D: -; size: -; J: TRBJ2-2; V: TRBV1; CDR3: CTSSPDCAGELFF; DNA: TGCACCAGCAGCCCTGACTGCGCCGGGGAGCTGTTTTTT
D: -; size: -; J: TRBJ1-2; V: TRBV4-3; CDR3: CASSLDSAAMYGYTF; DNA: TGCGCCAGCAGCCTCGACAGTGCTGCTATGTATGGCTACACCTTC
D: -; size: -; J: TRBJ2-7; V: TRBV4-2; CDR3: CASSQVRQTNYEQYF; DNA: TGTGCCAGCAGCCAAGTTAGACAGACCAACTACGAGCAGTACTTC
D: TRBD1; size: -; J: TRBJ1-2; V: TRBV6-1; CDR3: CASSGTGFDGYTF; DNA: TGTGCCAGCAGTGGGACAGGTTTCGATGGCTACACCTTC
D: TRBD1; size: -; J: TRBJ2-3; V: TRBV6-1; CDR3: CASRGQGVSTDTQYF; DNA: TGTGCCAGCAGGGGACAGGGGGTTAGCACAGATACGCAGTATTTT
D: -; size: -; J: TRBJ2-5; V: TRBV5-3; CDR3: CASSRLPTEETQYF; DNA: TGTGCCAGCAGCAGGCTACCGACTGAAGAGACCCAGTACTTC
D: -; size: few; J: TRBJ1-1; V: TRBV7-3; CDR3: CASSLDNTEAFF; DNA: TGTGCCAGCAGCTTAGATAACACTGAAGCTTTCTTT
D: -; size: -; J: TRBJ1-2; V: TRBV5-1; CDR3: CASSQSGERGYGYTF; DNA: TGCGCCAGCAGCCAGAGCGGGGAGAGGGGCTATGGCTACACCTTC
D: -; size: -; J: TRBJ1-5; V: TRBV10-1; CDR3: CASRTERPQPQHF; DNA: TGCGCCAGCAGGACAGAAAGACCTCAGCCCCAGCATTTT
D: -; size: -; J: TRBJ2-5; V: TRBV7-9; CDR3: CASSLVGSETQYF; DNA: TGTGCCAGCAGCTTAGTAGGAAGTGAGACCCAGTACTTC
D: TRBD1; size: -; J: TRBJ1-1; V: TRBV5-4; CDR3: CASSLPGQGTNTEAFF; DNA: TGTGCCAGCAGCTTGCCGGGACAGGGGACAAACACTGAAGCTTTCTTT
D: -; size: once; J: TRBJ1-1; V: TRBV18; CDR3: CASSPTDMNTEAFF; DNA: TGTGCCAGCTCACCGACAGATATGAACACTGAAGCTTTCTTT
D: -; size: once; J: TRBJ2-2; V: TRBV20-1; CDR3: CSATRTGELFF; DNA: TGCAGTGCTACTCGCACCGGGGAGCTGTTTTTT
D: TRBD1; size: -; J: TRBJ2-1; V: TRBV9; CDR3: CASSHGLGTGGNEQFF; DNA: TGTGCCAGCAGCCATGGATTGGGGACAGGGGGCAATGAGCAGTTCTTC
D: -; size: -; J: TRBJ1-2; V: TRBV28; CDR3: CASSLRTDSGYTF; DNA: TGTGCCAGCAGTTTAAGGACAGATTCGGGCTACACCTTC
D: -; size: -; J: TRBJ1-1; V: TRBV5-8; CDR3: CASSLGVGSDTEAFF; DNA: TGTGCCAGCAGCTTGGGAGTGGGGTCGGACACTGAAGCTTTCTTT
D: -; size: -; J: TRBJ1-1; V: TRBV6-5; CDR3: CASKGHPGTEAFF; DNA: TGTGCCAGCAAGGGTCACCCGGGGACTGAAGCTTTCTTT
D: -; size: -; J: TRBJ2-1; V: TRBV10-3; CDR3: CAISLENEQFF; DNA: TGTGCCATCAGTCTAGAAAATGAGCAGTTCTTC
D: TRBD1; size: -; J: TRBJ1-1; V: TRBV28; CDR3: CASSLLRDRLSAFF; DNA: TGTGCCAGCAGTTTATTACGGGACAGGTTATCAGCTTTCTTT